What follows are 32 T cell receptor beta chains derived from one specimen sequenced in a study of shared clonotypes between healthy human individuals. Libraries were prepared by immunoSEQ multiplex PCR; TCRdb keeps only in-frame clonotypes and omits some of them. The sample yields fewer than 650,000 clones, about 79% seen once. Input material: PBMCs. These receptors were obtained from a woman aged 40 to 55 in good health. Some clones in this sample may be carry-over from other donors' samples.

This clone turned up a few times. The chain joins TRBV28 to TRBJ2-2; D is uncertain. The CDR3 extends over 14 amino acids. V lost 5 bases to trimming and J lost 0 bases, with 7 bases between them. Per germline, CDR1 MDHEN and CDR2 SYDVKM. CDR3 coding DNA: TGTGCCAGCAGTCAAGGACCGAACACCGGGGAGCTGTTTTTT. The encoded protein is CASSQGPNTGELFF.

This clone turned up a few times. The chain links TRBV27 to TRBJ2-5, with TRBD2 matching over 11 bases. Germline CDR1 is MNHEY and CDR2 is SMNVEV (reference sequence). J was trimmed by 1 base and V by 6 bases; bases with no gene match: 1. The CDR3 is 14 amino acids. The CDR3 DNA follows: TGTGCCAGCAGAGGGACTAGCGGCCAAGAGACCCAGTACTTC. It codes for CASRGTSGQETQYF.

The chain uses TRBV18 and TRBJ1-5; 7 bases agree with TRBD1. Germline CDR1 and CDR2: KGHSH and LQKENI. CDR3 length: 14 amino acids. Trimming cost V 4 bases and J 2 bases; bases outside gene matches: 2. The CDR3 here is CASSLTGGNQPQHF. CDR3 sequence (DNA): TGTGCCAGCTCACTCACAGGGGGCAATCAGCCCCAGCATTTT.

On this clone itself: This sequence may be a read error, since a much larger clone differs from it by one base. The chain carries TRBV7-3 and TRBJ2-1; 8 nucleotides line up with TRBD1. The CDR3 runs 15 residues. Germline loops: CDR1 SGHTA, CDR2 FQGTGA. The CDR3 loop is CASSSTGAPYDEQFF. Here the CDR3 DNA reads TGTGCCAGCAGCTCGACAGGGGCTCCCTACGATGAGCAGTTCTTC.

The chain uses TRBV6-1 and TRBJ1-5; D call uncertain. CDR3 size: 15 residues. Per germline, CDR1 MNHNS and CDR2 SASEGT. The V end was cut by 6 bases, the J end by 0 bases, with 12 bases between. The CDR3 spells CASSRTVYSNQPQHF. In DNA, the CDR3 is TGTGCCAGCAGCCGGACGGTTTATAGCAATCAGCCCCAGCATTTT.

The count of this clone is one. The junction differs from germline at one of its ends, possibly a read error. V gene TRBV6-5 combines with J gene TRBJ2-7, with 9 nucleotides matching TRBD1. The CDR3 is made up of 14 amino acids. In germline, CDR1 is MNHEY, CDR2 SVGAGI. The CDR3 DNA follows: TGTGTCAGCAGCGGCCGGGACAGGGACTACGAGCAGTACTTC. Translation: CVSSGRDRDYEQYF.

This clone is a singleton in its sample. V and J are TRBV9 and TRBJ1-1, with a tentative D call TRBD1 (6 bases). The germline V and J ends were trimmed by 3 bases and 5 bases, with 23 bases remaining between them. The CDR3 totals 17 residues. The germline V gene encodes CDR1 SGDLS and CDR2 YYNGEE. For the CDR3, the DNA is TGTGCCAGCAGCGCGGGGACACCGCGGCCTGGGCGGACTGAAGCTTTCTTT. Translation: CASSAGTPRPGRTEAFF.

Here the CDR3 reads CASSLEDRANEKLFF. The CDR3, as DNA: TGTGCCAGCAGCTTAGAGGACAGGGCTAATGAAAAACTGTTTTTT. The genes are TRBV7-6 and TRBJ1-4; 8 nucleotides match TRBD1. CDR1 and CDR2 from the germline V gene are SGHVS and FNYEAQ. This CDR3 comprises 15 residues. The V segment lost 1 base and the J segment 3 bases; nucleotides outside the gene matches: 1.

This chain's CDR3 is CASSQGLDYYEQYF. The CDR3 DNA follows: TGCGCCAGCAGCCAAGGATTAGATTACTACGAGCAGTACTTC. The gene calls are TRBV4-1 and TRBJ2-7; D is uncertain. The germline V and J ends were trimmed by 1 base and 3 bases, with 10 bases remaining between them. The CDR3 length is 14 residues. From germline, CDR1 is MGHRA and CDR2 YSYEKL.

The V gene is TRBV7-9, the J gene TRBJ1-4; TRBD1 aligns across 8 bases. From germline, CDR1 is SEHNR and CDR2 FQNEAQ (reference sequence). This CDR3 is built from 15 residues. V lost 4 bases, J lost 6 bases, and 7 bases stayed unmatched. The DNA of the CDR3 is TGTGCCAGCAGCTCTGGACAGGGAGTGGATGAAAAACTGTTTTTT. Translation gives CASSSGQGVDEKLFF.

The chain's CDR3 is CASSLYLYEQYF. The DNA for the CDR3 is TGTGCCAGCAGCTTGTACCTCTACGAGCAGTACTTC. The chain carries TRBV5-6 and TRBJ2-5; D not certain. The J call may not be correct, given that the DNA end is closer to TRBJ2-7. Germline-derived CDR1 and CDR2 are SGHDT and YYEEEE. This CDR3 has 12 amino acids.

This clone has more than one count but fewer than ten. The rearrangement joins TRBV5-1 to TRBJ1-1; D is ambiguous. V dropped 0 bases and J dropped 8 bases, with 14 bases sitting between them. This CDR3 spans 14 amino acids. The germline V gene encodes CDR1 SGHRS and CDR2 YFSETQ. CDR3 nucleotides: TGCGCCAGCAGCTTGGACCAGGTGGGCCGGGAAGCTTTCTTT. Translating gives CASSLDQVGREAFF.

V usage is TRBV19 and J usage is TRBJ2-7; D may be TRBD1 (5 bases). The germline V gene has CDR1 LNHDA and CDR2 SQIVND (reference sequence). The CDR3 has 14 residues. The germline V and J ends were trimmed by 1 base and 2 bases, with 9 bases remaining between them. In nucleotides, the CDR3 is TGTGCCAGTAGTATAGTAGCAGGGCCCTACGAGCAGTACTTC. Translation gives CASSIVAGPYEQYF. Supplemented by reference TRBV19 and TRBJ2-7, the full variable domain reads DGGITQSPKYLFRKEGQNVTLSCEQNLNHDAMYWYRQDPGQGLRLIYYSQIVNDFQKGDIAEGYSVSREKKESFPLTVTSAQKNPTAFYLCASSIVAGPYEQYFGPGTRLTVT.

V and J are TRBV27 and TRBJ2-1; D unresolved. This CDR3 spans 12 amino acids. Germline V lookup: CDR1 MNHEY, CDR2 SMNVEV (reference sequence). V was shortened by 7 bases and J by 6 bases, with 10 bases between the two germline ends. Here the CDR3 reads CASNGSPNEQFF. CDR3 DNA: TGTGCCAGCAATGGAAGCCCCAATGAGCAGTTCTTC.

The CDR3 loop is CASSLAGEGWETQYF. In DNA form, the CDR3 reads TGTGCCAGCAGTTTAGCGGGAGAGGGGTGGGAGACCCAGTACTTC. This rearrangement joins TRBV28 to TRBJ2-5; 7 positions match TRBD2. Germline-derived CDR1 and CDR2 are MDHEN and SYDVKM. The junction had 8 bases not matched to a gene; V was cut back by 2 bases and J by 5 bases. This CDR3 region has 15 residues.

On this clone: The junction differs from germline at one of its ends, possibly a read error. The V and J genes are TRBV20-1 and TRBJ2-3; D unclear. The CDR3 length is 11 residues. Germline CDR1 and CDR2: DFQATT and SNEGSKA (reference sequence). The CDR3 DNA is TGCAGTGCAAGAGGTCCAGATACGCAGTATTTT. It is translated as CSARGPDTQYF.

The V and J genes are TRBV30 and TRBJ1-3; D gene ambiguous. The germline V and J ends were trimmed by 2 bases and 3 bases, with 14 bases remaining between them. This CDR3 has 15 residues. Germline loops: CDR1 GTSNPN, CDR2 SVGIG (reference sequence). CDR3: CAWSRTGILGNTIYF. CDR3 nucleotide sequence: TGTGCCTGGAGTCGTACGGGGATTCTTGGAAACACCATATATTTT.

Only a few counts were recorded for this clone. CDR3 nucleotides: TGTGCCAGCAGCCCCGGACAGCACAACTATGGCTACACCTTC. This gives the protein CASSPGQHNYGYTF. The chain combines TRBV7-3 with TRBJ1-2; D is perhaps TRBD1 (6 bases). In germline, CDR1 is SGHTA, CDR2 FQGTGA. The CDR3 contains 14 residues. The V gene lost 5 bases and the J gene lost 2 bases, with 12 bases spanning the gap. Full variable domain (rest looked up from reference TRBV7-3 and TRBJ1-2): GAGVSQTPSNKVTEKGKYVELRCDPISGHTALYWYRQSLGQGPEFLIYFQGTGAADDSGLPNDRFFAVRPEGSVSTLKIQRTERGDSAVYLCASSPGQHNYGYTFGSGTRLTVV.

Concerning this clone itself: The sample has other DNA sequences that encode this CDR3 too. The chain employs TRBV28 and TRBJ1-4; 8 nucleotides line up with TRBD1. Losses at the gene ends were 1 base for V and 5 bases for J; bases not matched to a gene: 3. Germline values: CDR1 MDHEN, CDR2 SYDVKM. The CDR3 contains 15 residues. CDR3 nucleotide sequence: TGTGCCAGCAGTTTATTGTCAGGGGGCAATGAAAAACTGTTTTTT. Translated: CASSLLSGGNEKLFF.

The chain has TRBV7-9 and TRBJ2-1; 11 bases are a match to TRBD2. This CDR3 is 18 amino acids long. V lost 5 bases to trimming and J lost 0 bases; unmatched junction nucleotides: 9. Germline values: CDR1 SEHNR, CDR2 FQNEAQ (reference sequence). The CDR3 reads CASSQRGTSGSSYNEQFF. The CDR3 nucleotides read TGTGCCAGCAGCCAACGAGGGACTAGCGGTAGCTCCTACAATGAGCAGTTCTTC.

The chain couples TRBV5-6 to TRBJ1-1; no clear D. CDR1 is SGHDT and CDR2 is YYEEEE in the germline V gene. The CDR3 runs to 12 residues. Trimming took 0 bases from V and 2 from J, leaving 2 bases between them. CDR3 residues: CASSLANTEAFF. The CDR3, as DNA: TGTGCCAGCAGCTTGGCTAACACTGAAGCTTTCTTT. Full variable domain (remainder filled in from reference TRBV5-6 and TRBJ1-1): DAGVTQSPTHLIKTRGQQVTLRCSPKSGHDTVSWYQQALGQGPQFIFQYYEEEERQRGNFPDRFSGHQFPNYSSELNVNALLLGDSALYLCASSLANTEAFFGQGTRLTVV.

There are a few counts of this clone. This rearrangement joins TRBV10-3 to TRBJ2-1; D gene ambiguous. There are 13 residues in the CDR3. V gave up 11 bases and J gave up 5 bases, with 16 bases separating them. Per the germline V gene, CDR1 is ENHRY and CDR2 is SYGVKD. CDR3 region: CASLWDGNNEQFF. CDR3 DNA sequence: TGTGCCTCCTTGTGGGATGGTAACAATGAGCAGTTCTTC.

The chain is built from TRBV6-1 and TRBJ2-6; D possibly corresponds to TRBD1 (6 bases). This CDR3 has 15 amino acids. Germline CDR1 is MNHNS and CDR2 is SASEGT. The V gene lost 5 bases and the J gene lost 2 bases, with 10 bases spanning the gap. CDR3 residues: CASSPGVTGANVLTF. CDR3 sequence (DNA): TGTGCCAGCAGTCCAGGGGTAACTGGGGCCAACGTCCTGACTTTC.

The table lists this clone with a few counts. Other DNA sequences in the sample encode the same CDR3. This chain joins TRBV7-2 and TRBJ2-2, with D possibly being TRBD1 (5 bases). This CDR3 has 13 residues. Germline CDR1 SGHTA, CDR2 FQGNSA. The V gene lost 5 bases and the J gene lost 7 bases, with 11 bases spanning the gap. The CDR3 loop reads CASSTQGVGELFF. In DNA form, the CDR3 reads TGTGCCAGCAGCACGCAGGGTGTCGGGGAGCTGTTTTTT.

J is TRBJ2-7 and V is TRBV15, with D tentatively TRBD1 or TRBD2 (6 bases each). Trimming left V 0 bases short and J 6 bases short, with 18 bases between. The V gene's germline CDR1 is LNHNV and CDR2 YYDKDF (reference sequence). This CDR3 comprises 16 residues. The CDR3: CATSRDMSQGRPEQYF. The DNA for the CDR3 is TGTGCCACCAGCAGAGACATGAGCCAGGGGAGGCCCGAGCAGTACTTC. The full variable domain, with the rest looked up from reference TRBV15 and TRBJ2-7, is DAMVIQNPRYQVTQFGKPVTLSCSQTLNHNVMYWYQQKSSQAPKLLFHYYDKDFNNEADTPDNFQSRRPNTSFCFLDIRSPGLGDTAMYLCATSRDMSQGRPEQYFGPGTRLTVT.

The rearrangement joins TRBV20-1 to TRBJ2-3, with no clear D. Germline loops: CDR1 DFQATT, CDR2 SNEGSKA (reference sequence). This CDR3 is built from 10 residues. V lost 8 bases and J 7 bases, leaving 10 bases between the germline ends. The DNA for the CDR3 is TGCAGTACAACAGACCATACGCAGTATTTT. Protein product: CSTTDHTQYF.

This CDR3 reads CASSTISGRGNTGELFF. DNA of the CDR3: TGTGCCAGCAGCACCATAAGCGGGAGAGGGAACACCGGGGAGCTGTTTTTT. This rearrangement joins TRBV11-3 to TRBJ2-2, with 8 bases lining up with TRBD2. J lost 1 base, V lost 5 bases, and 9 bases had no gene match. There are 17 residues in the CDR3. Germline assignment: CDR1 SGHNT and CDR2 YENEEA.

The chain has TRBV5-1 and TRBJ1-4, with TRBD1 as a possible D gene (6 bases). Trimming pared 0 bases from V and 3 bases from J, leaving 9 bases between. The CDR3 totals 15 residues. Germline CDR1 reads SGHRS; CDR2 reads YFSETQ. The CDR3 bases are TGCGCCAGCAGCTTGGCAGGGGCGGCTAATGAAAAACTGTTTTTT. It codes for CASSLAGAANEKLFF.

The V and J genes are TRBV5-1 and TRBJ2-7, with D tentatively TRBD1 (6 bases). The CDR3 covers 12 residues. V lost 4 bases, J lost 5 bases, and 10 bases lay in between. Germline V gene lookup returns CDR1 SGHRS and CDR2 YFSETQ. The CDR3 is CASSQQGHEQYF. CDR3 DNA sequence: TGCGCCAGCAGCCAACAGGGACACGAGCAGTACTTC.

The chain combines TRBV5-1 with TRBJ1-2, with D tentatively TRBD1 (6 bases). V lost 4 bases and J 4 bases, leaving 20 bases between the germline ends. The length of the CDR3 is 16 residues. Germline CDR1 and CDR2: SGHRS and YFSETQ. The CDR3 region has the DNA TGCGCCAGCAGCCCGACTGGGGGGGGCGCTTCCTATGGCTACACCTTC. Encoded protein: CASSPTGGGASYGYTF.

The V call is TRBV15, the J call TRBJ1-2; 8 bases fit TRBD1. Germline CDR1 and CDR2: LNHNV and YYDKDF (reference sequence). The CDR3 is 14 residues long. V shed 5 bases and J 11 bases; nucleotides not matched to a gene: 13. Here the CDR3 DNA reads TGTGCCACCAGCCCTTTGAGGGTAGACAGGGGTTACACCTTC. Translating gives CATSPLRVDRGYTF. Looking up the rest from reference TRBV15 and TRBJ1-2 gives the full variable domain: DAMVIQNPRYQVTQFGKPVTLSCSQTLNHNVMYWYQQKSSQAPKLLFHYYDKDFNNEADTPDNFQSRRPNTSFCFLDIRSPGLGDTAMYLCATSPLRVDRGYTFGSGTRLTVV.

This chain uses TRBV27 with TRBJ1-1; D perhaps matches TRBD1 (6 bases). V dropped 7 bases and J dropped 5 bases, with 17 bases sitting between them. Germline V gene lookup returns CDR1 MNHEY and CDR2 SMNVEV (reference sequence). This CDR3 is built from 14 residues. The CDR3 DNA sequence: TGTGCCAGCAACCGACGACAGGAGCCAACTGAAGCTTTCTTT. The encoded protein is CASNRRQEPTEAFF.